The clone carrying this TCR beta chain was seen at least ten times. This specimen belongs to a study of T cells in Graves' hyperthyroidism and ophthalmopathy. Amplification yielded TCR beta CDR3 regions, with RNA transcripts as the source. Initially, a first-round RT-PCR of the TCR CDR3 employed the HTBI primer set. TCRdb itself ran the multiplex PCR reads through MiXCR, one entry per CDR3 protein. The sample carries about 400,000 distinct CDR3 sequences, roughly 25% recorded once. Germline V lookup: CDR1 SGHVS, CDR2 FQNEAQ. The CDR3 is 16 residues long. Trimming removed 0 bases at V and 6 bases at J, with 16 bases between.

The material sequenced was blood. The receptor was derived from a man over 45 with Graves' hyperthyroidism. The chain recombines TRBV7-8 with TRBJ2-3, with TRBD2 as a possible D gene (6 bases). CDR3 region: CASSLAGFGGGDTQYF. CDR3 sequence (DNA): TGTGCCAGCAGCTTAGCGGGCTTCGGGGGAGGCGATACGCAGTATTTT.